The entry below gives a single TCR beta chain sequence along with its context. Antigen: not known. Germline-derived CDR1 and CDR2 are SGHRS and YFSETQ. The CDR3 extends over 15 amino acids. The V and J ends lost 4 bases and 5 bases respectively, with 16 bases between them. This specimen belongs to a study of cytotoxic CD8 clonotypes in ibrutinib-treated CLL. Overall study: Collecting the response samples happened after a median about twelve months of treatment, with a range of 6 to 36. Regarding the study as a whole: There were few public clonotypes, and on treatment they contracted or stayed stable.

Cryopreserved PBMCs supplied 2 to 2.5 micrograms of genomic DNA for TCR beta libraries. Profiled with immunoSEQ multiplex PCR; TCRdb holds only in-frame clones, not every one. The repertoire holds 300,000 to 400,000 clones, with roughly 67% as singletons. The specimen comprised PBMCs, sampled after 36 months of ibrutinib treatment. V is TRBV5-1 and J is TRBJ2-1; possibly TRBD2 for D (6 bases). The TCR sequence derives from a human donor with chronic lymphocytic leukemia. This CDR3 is CASSLVLEGNNEQFF. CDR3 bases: TGCGCCAGCAGCCTCGTTTTGGAGGGGAACAATGAGCAGTTCTTC.